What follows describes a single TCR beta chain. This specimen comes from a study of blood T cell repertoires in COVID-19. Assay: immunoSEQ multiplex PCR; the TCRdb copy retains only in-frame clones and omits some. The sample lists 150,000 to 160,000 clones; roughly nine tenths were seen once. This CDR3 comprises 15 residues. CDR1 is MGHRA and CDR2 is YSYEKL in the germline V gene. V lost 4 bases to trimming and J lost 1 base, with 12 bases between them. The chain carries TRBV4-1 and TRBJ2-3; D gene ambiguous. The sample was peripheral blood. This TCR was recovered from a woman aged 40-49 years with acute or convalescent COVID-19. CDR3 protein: CASSLLCGGTDTQYF. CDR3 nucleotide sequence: TGCGCCAGCAGCCTCCTTTGCGGAGGCACAGATACGCAGTATTTT.